The rows below give T cell receptor beta chains drawn from one sample of a study of blood T cell repertoires in COVID-19. TCRdb's table, derived via immunoSEQ multiplex PCR, lists solely in-frame clones and lacks some. The sample includes 200,000 to 300,000 clones, roughly 89% of them seen just once. Material: PBMCs or T cells enriched from blood (not recorded which). The receptors were sampled from a woman between 25 and 40 years old who had recovered from COVID-19. The CDR3 runs from the conserved cysteine through the conserved F or W.

V: TRBV7-2; length: 15; J: TRBJ1-3; CDR3: CASSLSFGSGNTIYF
V: TRBV10-1; length: 15; J: TRBJ2-5; CDR3: CASSERDRVQETQYF
V: TRBV10-3; length: 13; J: TRBJ1-2; CDR3: CAITETGNYGYTF
V: TRBV7-3; length: 16; J: TRBJ1-2; CDR3: CASSPYGQPANYGYTF
V: TRBV4-3; length: 18; J: TRBJ2-1; CDR3: CASSPGTSGGFLGNEQFF
V: TRBV10-2; length: 15; J: TRBJ1-5; CDR3: CASSESPGLSQPQHF
V: TRBV28; length: 15; J: TRBJ2-7; CDR3: CASSGTSGVYYEQYF
V: TRBV10-3; length: 17; J: TRBJ1-6; CDR3: CAISESLFSPDNSPLHF
V: TRBV11-1; length: 14; J: TRBJ2-7; CDR3: CASSIGAGVYEQYF
V: TRBV29-1; length: 14; J: TRBJ2-7; CDR3: CSVGTGQGVGEQYF
V: TRBV27; length: 14; J: TRBJ1-2; CDR3: CASSLAGGAYGYTF
V: TRBV11-2; length: 19; J: TRBJ1-1; CDR3: CASSIVPPGLSFSNTEAFF
V: TRBV15; length: 14; J: TRBJ2-7; CDR3: CATRRLGRPYEQYF
V: TRBV18; length: 14; J: TRBJ2-7; CDR3: CASSPGGGAYEQYF
V: TRBV21-1; length: 14; J: TRBJ2-1; CDR3: CASSKAKVWRGTFF
V: TRBV29-1; length: 11; J: TRBJ2-3; CDR3: CSVARTDTQYF
V: TRBV28; length: 16; J: TRBJ2-3; CDR3: CASSFLFGTDTDTQYF
V: TRBV4-3; length: 15; J: TRBJ1-4; CDR3: CASSQNRGRNEKLFF
V: TRBV4-1; length: 15; J: TRBJ1-1; CDR3: CASSQEGAGNTEAFF
V: TRBV4-3; length: 16; J: TRBJ2-1; CDR3: CASSQVQGQGTNEQFF
V: TRBV18; length: 14; J: TRBJ1-6; CDR3: CASSPREEFIPLHF
V: TRBV19; length: 14; J: TRBJ1-5; CDR3: CASSINPQNQPQHF
V: TRBV27; length: 17; J: TRBJ2-1; CDR3: CASSFSSGRSTYNEQFF